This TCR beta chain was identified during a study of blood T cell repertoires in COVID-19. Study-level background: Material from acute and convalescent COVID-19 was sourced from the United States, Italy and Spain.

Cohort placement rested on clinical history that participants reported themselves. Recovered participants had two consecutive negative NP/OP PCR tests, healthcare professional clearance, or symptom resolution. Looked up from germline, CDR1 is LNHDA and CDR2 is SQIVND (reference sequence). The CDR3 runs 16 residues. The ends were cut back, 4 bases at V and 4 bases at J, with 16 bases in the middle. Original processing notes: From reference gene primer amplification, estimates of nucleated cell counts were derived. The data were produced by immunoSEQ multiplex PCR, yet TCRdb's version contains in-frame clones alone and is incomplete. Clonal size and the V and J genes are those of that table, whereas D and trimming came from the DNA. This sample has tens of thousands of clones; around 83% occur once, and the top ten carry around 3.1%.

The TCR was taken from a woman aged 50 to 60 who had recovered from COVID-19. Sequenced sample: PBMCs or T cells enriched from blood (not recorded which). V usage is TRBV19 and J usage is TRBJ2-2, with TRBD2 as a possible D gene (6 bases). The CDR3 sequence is CASSTLPGLPTGELFF. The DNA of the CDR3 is TGTGCCAGTAGTACCCTACCGGGACTTCCCACCGGGGAGCTGTTTTTT.